The sequence of this TCR beta chain was determined in a study of cytomegalovirus exposure and HLA in healthy donors. Whole-study findings and limits: TCR clusters originating in the first cohort tended to co-occur in the 120 validation repertoires, according to a later analysis. Cytomegalovirus status was reportedly diagnosed by the classifier with high specificity and sensitivity. Researchers catalogued some 160 TCR beta chains as cytomegalovirus-associated.

Only in-frame clones appear in the TCRdb table, and some are missing; sequencing was by immunoSEQ multiplex PCR. The sample carries roughly 48,000 clones, approximately 85% recorded once. The approximately 120-subject validation cohort, separate from the approximately 630-subject first cohort, included the donors. Germline-derived CDR1 and CDR2 are MDHEN and SYDVKM. There are 14 residues in the CDR3. Unmatched junction bases numbered 4, after V lost 4 bases and J lost 4 bases. Remarks on this clone: Its target is not known.

This TCR was sampled from a woman in her twenties or thirties in good health and CMV-seronegative. Sequences were obtained from PBMCs. The chain carries TRBV28 and TRBJ1-2; 9 positions match TRBD1. The CDR3 protein is CASSSTGGIYGYTF. The CDR3 DNA reads TGTGCCAGCAGTTCAACAGGGGGCATCTATGGCTACACCTTC.